Each of the 14 T cell receptor beta chains below was sequenced from the same sample in a study of blood T cells in healthy people across ages. A sample-barcoded 5' primer and a J-beta primer mix were used in a second PCR of roughly 7 to 11 cycles. TCRdb reanalysed the 5' RACE reads using MiXCR and keeps one entry per CDR3 protein. The profile shows about 1.6 million distinct CDR3 sequences, approximately 32% of them singletons. The sample comprised blood. Source of these receptors: a woman younger than 45 in good health.

This clonotype occurred many times. V gene TRBV7-2 combines with J gene TRBJ2-7, with D perhaps matching TRBD1 (6 bases). The CDR3 is 16 residues long. Trimming took 10 bases from V and 3 from J, leaving 25 bases between them. The germline V gene has CDR1 SGHTA and CDR2 FQGNSA. The chain's CDR3 is CATAWDGTHSNYEQYF. The CDR3 region has the DNA TGTGCCACCGCTTGGGACGGGACACACTCCAACTACGAGCAGTACTTC.

The rearrangement links TRBV5-1 to TRBJ2-3; 8 positions match TRBD2. The CDR3 is made up of 15 amino acids. Trimming cost V 6 bases and J 6 bases; bases outside gene matches: 12. From germline, CDR1 is SGHRS and CDR2 YFSETQ. The CDR3 reads CASTPRTSLSDTQYF. Here the CDR3 DNA reads TGCGCCAGCACCCCACGGACTAGCCTAAGTGATACGCAGTATTTT.

The chain combines TRBV21-1 with TRBJ1-6. TRBV21-1 is assigned pseudogene status. The CDR3 extends over 13 amino acids. The DNA for the CDR3 is TGTGCCAGCAGATCACATCGATCTTCACCCCTCCACTTT. It specifies CASRSHRSSPLHF.

This clonotype was found many times. The chain employs TRBV7-6 and TRBJ2-1; the D is unclear. Per germline, CDR1 SGHVS and CDR2 FNYEAQ. The CDR3 runs 12 residues. V was trimmed by 0 bases and J by 7 bases, leaving 4 bases between them. This chain's CDR3 is CASSLAVNEQFF. In nucleotides, the CDR3 is TGTGCCAGCAGCTTAGCGGTGAATGAGCAGTTCTTC.

This clonotype was seen only a few times. V and J are TRBV6-5 and TRBJ2-1; tentatively, D is TRBD1 (5 bases). V lost 0 bases, J lost 5 bases, and 17 bases lay in between. Germline V gives CDR1 MNHEY, CDR2 SVGAGI. CDR3 length: 17 residues. CDR3 in amino acids: CASSYSGSVGHNNEQFF. The CDR3, as DNA: TGTGCCAGCAGTTACTCGGGCAGCGTAGGACATAACAATGAGCAGTTCTTC.

The chain couples TRBV4-1 to TRBJ2-1, with D maybe TRBD2 (6 bases). The germline V and J ends were trimmed by 0 bases and 8 bases, with 11 bases remaining between them. Germline V gene sequence: CDR1 MGHRA, CDR2 YSYEKL. The CDR3 covers 14 residues. The CDR3 spells CASSQDRRGHEQFF. The DNA for the CDR3 is TGCGCCAGCAGCCAAGATCGGAGGGGCCATGAGCAGTTCTTC.

The rearrangement uses TRBV28 and TRBJ2-3, with 15 positions matching TRBD2. V dropped 9 bases and J dropped 4; count of bases not matched to a gene: 11. The CDR3 has 17 residues. Germline CDR1 is MDHEN and CDR2 is SYDVKM. CDR3: CASGLAGGLVEADTQYF. CDR3 DNA sequence: TGTGCCAGTGGACTAGCGGGGGGGCTTGTAGAGGCAGATACGCAGTATTTT.

The chain joins TRBV20-1 to TRBJ1-1; D is ambiguous. V was trimmed by 3 bases and J by 1 base, leaving 6 bases between them. From germline, CDR1 is DFQATT and CDR2 SNEGSKA (reference sequence). The CDR3 loop spans 12 amino acids. The CDR3 sequence: CSASGKNTEAFF. The CDR3 DNA is TGCAGTGCTAGTGGAAAGAACACTGAAGCTTTCTTT.

About this clonotype itself: The germline gene is not matched at one end of the junction; a read error may be the cause. This chain links TRBV10-3 with TRBJ2-3; 8 bases map to TRBD2. The CDR3 length is 14 residues. CDR1 is ENHRY, CDR2 SYGVKD, per germline. The CDR3, as DNA: TGTGCTATCATGCCCAGCGGGGGCGCAGATACGCAGTATTTT. It specifies CAIMPSGGADTQYF.

The chain carries TRBV20-1 and TRBJ2-5, with D tentatively TRBD2 (5 bases). V was trimmed by 2 bases and J by 4 bases, leaving 11 bases between them. CDR1 and CDR2 from the germline V gene are DFQATT and SNEGSKA (reference sequence). This CDR3 region has 13 residues. The CDR3 DNA is TGCAGTGCTAGACCTCCGGGAACAGAGACCCAGTACTTC. Translated, it gives CSARPPGTETQYF.

This clonotype has just a few counts. As DNA, the CDR3 is TGCAGCTGCCGACTGCATCGACCCAATGAGCAGTTCTTC. It is translated as CSCRLHRPNEQFF. This chain links TRBV20-1 with TRBJ2-1; the D is unclear. The CDR3 is made up of 13 amino acids. Germline V gene lookup returns CDR1 DFQATT and CDR2 SNEGSKA (reference sequence).

The chain uses TRBV18 and TRBJ2-7; 8 nucleotides line up with TRBD1. Germline lookup yields CDR1 KGHSH and CDR2 LQKENI. The CDR3 runs 15 residues. J gave up 5 bases and V 0 bases, and 6 bases lay outside the gene matches. The CDR3 DNA reads TGTGCCAGCTCACCACCGAACAGGGGGAACCACGAGCAGTACTTC. Encoded protein: CASSPPNRGNHEQYF.

The chain uses TRBV9 and TRBJ2-3; D may match TRBD1 or TRBD2 (6 bases each). V was clipped by 0 bases and J by 5 bases, with 13 bases between them. The germline CDR1 and CDR2 sequences are SGDLS and YYNGEE. CDR3 length: 15 residues. The CDR3 nucleotides read TGTGCCAGCAGCGTAGGAGGGGGGTGGGAAGATACGCAGTATTTT. Amino acid sequence: CASSVGGGWEDTQYF.

There are a few counts of this clonotype. The DNA of the CDR3 is TGTGCCAGCAGTTGGGGGGAGGAGCAGTACTTC. Translated: CASSWGEEQYF. The V and J genes are TRBV6-5 and TRBJ2-7; TRBD2 is a possible D gene (6 bases). Trimming cost V 4 bases and J 7 bases, with 8 bases left between them. The CDR3 extends over 11 amino acids. In germline, CDR1 is MNHEY, CDR2 SVGAGI.